Below are 30 T cell receptor beta chains sequenced from a single sample in a study of shared clonotypes between healthy human individuals. Sequencing was performed with immunoSEQ multiplex PCR; in TCRdb, only in-frame clones are kept and a portion is missing. The data show 2,500,000 or so clones, around nine tenths seen once. The sample comprised naive CD4+ T cells sorted from blood. As for subset: CD45RA+ positively selected. The receptors here all came from a man between 18 and 35 years old in good health.

The chain links TRBV7-2 to TRBJ2-5; D gene uncertain. The J call is uncertain, as TRBJ2-7 better fits the DNA end. This CDR3 region has 14 residues. The V gene's germline CDR1 is SGHTA and CDR2 FQGNSA. The CDR3 region is CASSGGGGLYEQYF. For the CDR3, the DNA is TGTGCCAGCAGCGGTGGTGGTGGGTTATACGAGCAGTACTTC.

This chain joins TRBV5-6 and TRBJ1-1; D remains ambiguous. The CDR3 covers 15 residues. With 4 bases removed from V and 2 bases from J, the gap between germline ends came to 15 bases. CDR1 SGHDT and CDR2 YYEEEE come from the germline V gene. CDR3 sequence reads: CASSPAGNLNTEAFF. The CDR3 DNA sequence: TGTGCCAGCAGCCCTGCGGGAAACCTTAACACTGAAGCTTTCTTT.

The chain joins TRBV15 to TRBJ2-7; 7 bases map to TRBD1. Germline trimming cut 2 bases from V and 2 bases from J; bases unmatched to any gene: 6. Germline CDR1 LNHNV, CDR2 YYDKDF (reference sequence). CDR3 length equals 15 residues. The CDR3 bases are TGTGCCACCAGCAGACCCGACAGGGCTACCTACGAGCAGTACTTC. It specifies CATSRPDRATYEQYF.

This clone was seen a single time. V and J are TRBV11-3 and TRBJ2-2; TRBD2 matches 9 bases. CDR1 is SGHNT and CDR2 is YENEEA in the germline V gene. The V and J ends lost 4 bases and 2 bases, in that order; junction bases with no gene match: 5. CDR3 length: 16 amino acids. DNA for the CDR3: TGTGCCAGCAGCTCAGGGACTAGCTTCAACACCGGGGAGCTGTTTTTT. It is translated as CASSSGTSFNTGELFF.

This clone was picked up one time. The V call is TRBV5-1, the J call TRBJ2-2; D may be TRBD1 (6 bases). The CDR3 is made up of 15 amino acids. The germline gives CDR1 SGHRS, CDR2 YFSETQ. The CDR3 reads CASGGDTGYTGELFF. The CDR3, as DNA: TGCGCGTCTGGTGGGGACACCGGGTACACCGGGGAGCTGTTTTTT.

The V and J genes are TRBV4-1 and TRBJ2-7; D remains unclear. Trimming removed 2 bases from V and 1 base from J, with 6 bases in between. Germline V gene lookup returns CDR1 MGHRA and CDR2 YSYEKL. This CDR3 is 13 amino acids long. The CDR3 bases are TGCGCCAGCAGCCAACCCGAGTCCTACGAGCAGTACTTC. Protein product: CASSQPESYEQYF.

This clone has only one observation. The rearrangement uses TRBV10-3 and TRBJ2-3; 13 nucleotides match TRBD2. This CDR3 has 17 amino acids. With 4 bases clipped from V and 5 bases from J, the junction kept 9 bases outside the gene matches. Germline V lookup: CDR1 ENHRY, CDR2 SYGVKD. Here the CDR3 reads CAISALTSGGAGDTQYF. The CDR3 DNA is TGTGCCATCAGTGCGTTAACTAGCGGGGGGGCGGGAGATACGCAGTATTTT.

J is TRBJ1-2 and V is TRBV6-6; D is perhaps TRBD1 (6 bases). CDR3 length: 15 amino acids. Germline V CDR1 and CDR2: MNHNY, SVGAGI (reference sequence). V was trimmed by 4 bases and J by 9 bases, leaving 21 bases between them. DNA for the CDR3: TGTGCCAGCAGTTTACCGACCGGGGGGGCTATGAGCTACACCTTC. It yields the protein CASSLPTGGAMSYTF.

This rearrangement joins TRBV7-2 to TRBJ2-1; TRBD2 matches 7 bases. The CDR3 has 16 amino acids. The junction had 9 bases not matched to a gene; V was cut back by 1 base and J by 6 bases. Germline CDR1 reads SGHTA; CDR2 reads FQGNSA. CDR3 sequence: CASSLVAGVNGNEQFF. In nucleotides, the CDR3 is TGTGCCAGCAGCTTAGTGGCGGGAGTTAACGGCAATGAGCAGTTCTTC.

This chain connects TRBV6-1 to TRBJ1-2; 9 bases fit TRBD1. The CDR3 totals 13 residues. The trim removed 6 bases at V and 6 bases at J, leaving 5 bases unmatched. The germline CDR1 and CDR2 sequences are MNHNS and SASEGT. CDR3 nucleotide sequence: TGTGCCAGCAGGAGATGGACAGGGGATGGCTACACCTTC. Protein sequence: CASRRWTGDGYTF.

CDR3 sequence (DNA): TGTGCCTCCAGGGACAGGGGCCGCGGAAACATTCAGTACTTC. Translating gives CASRDRGRGNIQYF. The chain couples TRBV5-6 to TRBJ2-4; 10 bases line up with TRBD1. V lost 10 bases, J lost 6 bases, and 10 bases stayed unmatched. The CDR3 has 14 amino acids. The germline V gene has CDR1 SGHDT and CDR2 YYEEEE.

This chain connects TRBV21-1 to TRBJ2-3; whether TRBD2, the table's D call, matches the DNA was not checked. TRBV21-1 is shown as a pseudogene. The length of the CDR3 is 16 residues. CDR3 coding DNA: TGTGCCAGCAGCACTTCAGCGGGGGGTGGGGCAGATACGCAGTATTTT. Amino acids: CASSTSAGGGADTQYF.

CDR3 protein: CASSATSSGTALAGYTF. The CDR3 DNA is TGTGCCAGCAGTGCCACCTCCTCCGGGACAGCGCTCGCGGGCTACACCTTC. The V call is TRBV6-4, the J call TRBJ1-2; 7 bases are a match to TRBD1. With V trimmed by 4 bases and J by 8 bases, 19 bases remained unmatched. The CDR3 sequence is 17 residues long. Looked up from germline, CDR1 is MRHNA and CDR2 is SNTAGT.

This chain links TRBV28 with TRBJ1-1; D might be TRBD1 (5 bases). Per the germline V gene, CDR1 is MDHEN and CDR2 is SYDVKM. CDR3 length equals 12 residues. V lost 6 bases and J lost 8, with 13 bases in between. This chain's CDR3 is CASSSDGAEAFF. The CDR3 nucleotides read TGTGCCAGCAGCTCGGACGGGGCGGAAGCTTTCTTT. Combining the CDR3 with reference TRBV28 and TRBJ1-1 gives the whole variable domain DVKVTQSSRYLVKRTGEKVFLECVQDMDHENMFWYRQDPGLGLRLIYFSYDVKMKEKGDIPEGYSVSREKKERFSLILESASTNQTSMYLCASSSDGAEAFFGQGTRLTVV.

The CDR3 here is CASSLELGDEQYF. DNA for the CDR3: TGTGCCAGCAGCCTCGAGCTGGGTGACGAGCAGTACTTC. The gene calls are TRBV2 and TRBJ2-7; D is undetermined. The germline CDR1 and CDR2 sequences are SNHLY and FYNNEI. The CDR3 contains 13 residues. V dropped 6 bases and J dropped 5 bases, with 14 bases sitting between them.

The V gene is TRBV10-3, the J gene TRBJ2-3; 10 nucleotides line up with TRBD1. CDR3 length equals 14 residues. CDR1 is ENHRY, CDR2 SYGVKD, per germline. The junction had 2 bases not matched to a gene; V was cut back by 4 bases and J by 4 bases. In DNA, the CDR3 is TGTGCCATCAGTGGGACAGGGGGTGCAGATACGCAGTATTTT. Protein: CAISGTGGADTQYF.

Notes on this clone: This specimen includes other DNA sequences encoding the same CDR3. This rearrangement joins TRBV7-2 to TRBJ2-7, with D possibly matching TRBD2 (5 bases). CDR1 and CDR2 (germline): SGHTA, FQGNSA. Trimming stripped 6 bases from V and 0 bases from J, with 12 bases between. The length of the CDR3 is 14 residues. The CDR3 coding sequence is TGTGCCAGCAGTTTGGCGGGCTCCTCCTACGAGCAGTACTTC. Translation: CASSLAGSSYEQYF.

This chain connects TRBV29-1 to TRBJ1-1; D unresolved. This CDR3 comprises 12 residues. The V gene's germline CDR1 is SQVTM and CDR2 ANQGSEA. Trimming took 7 bases from V and 1 from J, leaving 10 bases between them. The CDR3 protein is CSAGWPNTEAFF. CDR3 coding DNA: TGCAGCGCCGGGTGGCCGAACACTGAAGCTTTCTTT.

The chain carries TRBV5-1 and TRBJ2-5; 8 bases are shared with TRBD2. The CDR3 extends over 15 amino acids. The V gene end was trimmed by 6 bases and the J gene end by 5 bases; junction bases not matched to a gene: 12. The V gene's germline CDR1 is SGHRS and CDR2 YFSETQ. This CDR3 is CASTRTSRVGETQYF. In DNA form, the CDR3 reads TGCGCCAGCACCCGGACTAGCCGGGTAGGGGAGACCCAGTACTTC.

J is TRBJ2-3 and V is TRBV28; the D is unclear. CDR1 and CDR2 (germline): MDHEN, SYDVKM. With 6 bases removed from V and 1 base from J, the gap between germline ends came to 14 bases. The CDR3 runs 15 residues. Here the CDR3 DNA reads TGTGCCAGCAGCTCCCCAGGATGGGGCACAGATACGCAGTATTTT. This translates into CASSSPGWGTDTQYF.

The chain joins TRBV10-3 to TRBJ1-5, with D uncertain. V gave up 3 bases and J gave up 2 bases, with 11 bases separating them. The CDR3 consists of 15 residues. Per germline, CDR1 ENHRY and CDR2 SYGVKD. The CDR3 here is CAISDLQVGNQPQHF. As DNA, the CDR3 is TGTGCCATCAGTGATTTGCAGGTTGGCAATCAGCCCCAGCATTTT.

The chain carries TRBV19 and TRBJ1-3; D ambiguous. Germline V gene data show CDR1 as LNHDA and CDR2 as SQIVND (reference sequence). The V end was cut by 6 bases, the J end by 2 bases, with 11 bases between. The length of the CDR3 is 14 residues. This chain's CDR3 is CASSIGITGNTIYF. CDR3 nucleotides: TGTGCCAGTAGCATCGGGATCACTGGAAACACCATATATTTT.

This rearrangement joins TRBV9 to TRBJ1-3; 7 bases align to TRBD1. The germline CDR1 and CDR2 sequences are SGDLS and YYNGEE. The CDR3 sequence is 15 residues long. After removal of 4 bases from V and 5 bases from J, the junction contained 9 bases not matched to a gene. CDR3 DNA sequence: TGTGCCAGCAGCTCCACACAGGGGTACAGAAACACCATATATTTT. It translates to CASSSTQGYRNTIYF.

The chain carries TRBV5-1 and TRBJ2-7, with 8 bases matching TRBD1. The CDR3 is 14 amino acids. V was pared by 0 bases and J by 5 bases, with 4 bases of the junction left unmatched. The germline gives CDR1 SGHRS, CDR2 YFSETQ. The CDR3: CASSLGQGPDEQYF. CDR3 DNA: TGCGCCAGCAGCTTGGGACAGGGGCCCGACGAGCAGTACTTC.

The chain recombines TRBV19 with TRBJ2-3, with 12 positions matching TRBD1. Trimming removed 4 bases from V and 0 bases from J; junction bases left unmatched: 2. The CDR3 consists of 16 residues. Looked up from germline, CDR1 is LNHDA and CDR2 is SQIVND (reference sequence). Here the CDR3 reads CASSRDRGRSTDTQYF. CDR3 bases: TGTGCCAGTAGTAGGGACAGGGGGCGTAGCACAGATACGCAGTATTTT.

This chain uses TRBV27 with TRBJ2-7; TRBD2 matches at 9 bases. CDR1 is MNHEY, CDR2 SMNVEV, per germline (reference sequence). The CDR3 extends over 16 amino acids. V dropped 7 bases and J dropped 6; count of bases not matched to a gene: 16. The CDR3 DNA is TGTGCCAGCAAGCGGGCTAGCGGGAAAGGTAGGAGCGAGCAGTACTTC. The encoded protein is CASKRASGKGRSEQYF.

The rearrangement joins TRBV6-5 to TRBJ2-1; the match to TRBD1 covers 10 bases. This CDR3 spans 13 amino acids. In germline, CDR1 is MNHEY, CDR2 SVGAGI. V trimming: 6 bases; J trimming: 9 bases; junction bases outside the gene matches: 5. In DNA form, the CDR3 reads TGTGCCAGCAGGACGACAGGGGGCGGTGAGCAGTTCTTC. The encoded protein is CASRTTGGGEQFF.

V gene TRBV6-6 combines with J gene TRBJ2-3; 8 bases align to TRBD2. Germline CDR1 is MNHNY and CDR2 is SVGAGI (reference sequence). V lost 7 bases and J lost 0; bases outside the gene matches: 3. The CDR3 runs 14 residues. CDR3 in amino acids: CASKVAGSTDTQYF. The CDR3, as DNA: TGTGCCAGCAAAGTAGCGGGAAGCACAGATACGCAGTATTTT.

This clone was counted between two and nine times. The chain's CDR3 is CASSLMVGPSTEAFF. CDR3 coding DNA: TGTGCCAGCAGCTTAATGGTCGGCCCGTCCACTGAAGCTTTCTTT. V gene TRBV7-9 combines with J gene TRBJ1-1; D gene unclear. Per germline, CDR1 SEHNR and CDR2 FQNEAQ (reference sequence). V gave up 2 bases and J gave up 4 bases, with 14 bases separating them. This CDR3 comprises 15 residues.

As regards this clone: Within the sample, other DNA sequences also encode this same CDR3. V and J are TRBV6-5 and TRBJ1-1; 7 bases are a match to TRBD1. The CDR3 extends over 12 amino acids. V lost 0 bases to trimming and J lost 8 bases; unmatched junction nucleotides: 0. Germline assignment: CDR1 MNHEY and CDR2 SVGAGI. For the CDR3, the DNA is TGTGCCAGCAGTTACTCGGGACAGGAAGCTTTCTTT. It is translated as CASSYSGQEAFF.